The rows below give T cell receptor beta chains drawn from one sample of a study of blood T cells in healthy people across ages. TCRdb re-derived calls from the 5' RACE reads in MiXCR, one entry per CDR3 protein. Of over a million distinct CDR3 sequences detected, over 35% appear once; the ten largest clones hold 18%. Sample: blood. Receptors were obtained from a woman aged 60-70 years in good health. The CDR3 runs from the conserved cysteine through the conserved F or W. D genes are given only for firm matches. The size entry is marked missing in some rows and otherwise reads once, few, many or a size class.

v_gene: TRBV20-1; j_gene: TRBJ2-1; len: 15; d_gene: TRBD2; abundance: -; CDR3aa: CSALSGTRFNNEQFF; CDR3nt: TGCAGTGCCCTTAGCGGGACTCGGTTCAACAATGAGCAGTTCTTC
v_gene: TRBV12-3/TRBV12-4; j_gene: TRBJ1-2; len: 14; d_gene: -; abundance: -; CDR3aa: CASSLGPANYGYTF; CDR3nt: TGTGCCAGCAGTTTAGGCCCGGCTAACTATGGCTACACCTTC
v_gene: TRBV7-2; j_gene: TRBJ1-5; len: 13; d_gene: -; abundance: once; CDR3aa: CASSGTRWKPQHF; CDR3nt: TGTGCCAGCAGCGGGACCCGGTGGAAGCCCCAGCATTTT
v_gene: TRBV12-3/TRBV12-4; j_gene: TRBJ2-5; len: 12; d_gene: -; abundance: -; CDR3aa: CASKQGSGEQYF; CDR3nt: TGTGCCAGTAAACAGGGTTCGGGGGAGCAGTACTTC
v_gene: TRBV20-1; j_gene: TRBJ1-1; len: 15; d_gene: -; abundance: -; CDR3aa: CSARGAAEMNTEAFF; CDR3nt: TGCAGTGCTAGAGGGGCAGCGGAAATGAACACTGAAGCTTTCTTT
v_gene: TRBV6-6; j_gene: TRBJ2-4; len: 15; d_gene: -; abundance: -; CDR3aa: CASSYSTLAKNIRYF; CDR3nt: TGTGCCAGCAGTTACTCGACTCTAGCCAAAAACATTCGGTACTTC
v_gene: TRBV15; j_gene: TRBJ2-7; len: 13; d_gene: -; abundance: few; CDR3aa: CATSWASSYEQYF; CDR3nt: TGTGCCACCAGCTGGGCGAGCTCCTACGAGCAGTACTTC
v_gene: TRBV24-1; j_gene: TRBJ2-7; len: 21; d_gene: TRBD2; abundance: -; CDR3aa: CATSDFKSGANLLAGFYEQYF; CDR3nt: TGTGCCACCAGTGATTTTAAGTCGGGGGCAAACTTGCTAGCGGGATTCTACGAGCAGTACTTC
v_gene: TRBV3-1; j_gene: TRBJ1-2; len: 16; d_gene: TRBD1; abundance: -; CDR3aa: CASSQDQAGGSEGYTF; CDR3nt: TGTGCCAGCAGCCAAGATCAGGCAGGGGGTTCGGAGGGCTACACCTTC
v_gene: TRBV6-6; j_gene: TRBJ2-5; len: 16; d_gene: -; abundance: -; CDR3aa: CASSYSIQRRQETQYF; CDR3nt: TGTGCCAGCAGTTACTCGATTCAACGACGCCAAGAGACCCAGTACTTC
v_gene: TRBV20-1; j_gene: TRBJ2-3; len: 16; d_gene: -; abundance: -; CDR3aa: CSASSRRGPRTDTQYF; CDR3nt: TGCAGTGCTAGTAGTAGGAGGGGCCCTCGCACAGATACGCAGTATTTT
v_gene: TRBV4-1; j_gene: TRBJ2-1; len: 19; d_gene: TRBD2; abundance: -; CDR3aa: CASSQGTSGSQSSYNEQFF; CDR3nt: TGCGCCAGCAGCCAAGGGACTAGCGGGAGCCAGAGCTCCTACAATGAGCAGTTCTTC
v_gene: TRBV2; j_gene: TRBJ2-4; len: 14; d_gene: -; abundance: once; CDR3aa: CASSGGRQKNIQYF; CDR3nt: TGTGCCAGCAGTGGAGGACGTCAGAAAAACATTCAGTACTTC
v_gene: TRBV6-5; j_gene: TRBJ2-7; len: 14; d_gene: -; abundance: -; CDR3aa: CASSYAEFGAEQYF; CDR3nt: TGTGCCAGCAGTTACGCCGAGTTCGGAGCGGAGCAGTACTTC
v_gene: TRBV7-7; j_gene: TRBJ2-7; len: 15; d_gene: TRBD1; abundance: few; CDR3aa: CASSPGQGEGYEQYF; CDR3nt: TGTGCCAGCAGCCCAGGACAGGGTGAGGGATACGAGCAGTACTTC
v_gene: TRBV28; j_gene: TRBJ2-1; len: 11; d_gene: -; abundance: many; CDR3aa: CASMGDNEQFF; CDR3nt: TGTGCCAGCATGGGAGACAATGAGCAGTTCTTC
v_gene: TRBV12-5; j_gene: TRBJ2-7; len: 15; d_gene: TRBD2; abundance: few; CDR3aa: CASGIRSGTSYEQYF; CDR3nt: TGTGCTAGTGGTATCCGCAGCGGGACCTCCTACGAGCAGTACTTC
v_gene: TRBV28; j_gene: TRBJ1-5; len: 14; d_gene: -; abundance: -; CDR3aa: CASTLAGAGQPQHF; CDR3nt: TGTGCCAGCACCCTAGCGGGGGCAGGCCAGCCCCAGCATTTT
v_gene: TRBV7-2; j_gene: TRBJ2-1; len: 15; d_gene: -; abundance: few; CDR3aa: CASSLGADVYNEQFF; CDR3nt: TGTGCCAGCAGCTTAGGGGCGGACGTCTACAATGAGCAGTTCTTC
v_gene: TRBV2; j_gene: TRBJ2-1; len: 13; d_gene: -; abundance: -; CDR3aa: CASPGESANEQFF; CDR3nt: TGTGCCAGCCCGGGGGAGTCGGCGAATGAGCAGTTCTTC
v_gene: TRBV29-1; j_gene: TRBJ2-1; len: 13; d_gene: TRBD2; abundance: few; CDR3aa: CSVETSGHNEQFF; CDR3nt: TGCAGCGTTGAGACTAGCGGACACAATGAGCAGTTCTTC
v_gene: TRBV11-2; j_gene: TRBJ2-2; len: 17; d_gene: TRBD2; abundance: -; CDR3aa: CAIDRLAGGYGTGELFF; CDR3nt: TGTGCCATTGACCGACTAGCGGGAGGGTATGGCACCGGGGAGCTGTTTTTT
v_gene: TRBV27; j_gene: TRBJ2-6; len: 15; d_gene: -; abundance: many; CDR3aa: CASSLSGPGANVLTF; CDR3nt: TGTGCCAGCAGTTTATCCGGGCCGGGGGCCAACGTCCTGACTTTC
v_gene: TRBV21-1; j_gene: TRBJ1-4; len: 13; d_gene: -; abundance: -; CDR3aa: CASSDRVGEKLFF; CDR3nt: TGTGCCAGCAGCGACAGGGTAGGAGAAAAACTGTTTTTT